This TCR beta chain originates from a study of cytomegalovirus exposure and HLA in healthy donors. Turning to the study itself: It was reported in a later analysis that the approximately 120 validation repertoires used the same platform as the 500 to 700 first-cohort repertoires.

This clone has only one observation. Its target is unknown. General study findings and limits: In the roughly 130 validation repertoires, a later analysis found that first-cohort TCR clusters tended to co-occur. There were 150 to 200 TCR beta chains listed as cytomegalovirus-associated.

These donors were members of the roughly 130-subject validation cohort, a group separate from the roughly 670-subject first cohort. Produced via immunoSEQ multiplex PCR; TCRdb's table is partial and in-frame only. The sample lists about 79,000 clones; approximately 93% were seen once. This CDR3 contains 14 residues. V gave up 1 base and J gave up 6 bases; unmatched junction bases: 3. In germline, CDR1 is SGHTA, CDR2 FQGNSA. This chain links TRBV7-2 with TRBJ1-1; 9 bases align to TRBD1. The sequence was collected from a woman in her twenties or thirties in good health and CMV-seronegative. Sample: PBMCs. CDR3 protein: CASSLGTGEAEAFF. CDR3 in DNA: TGTGCCAGCAGCTTAGGGACAGGGGAGGCTGAAGCTTTCTTT.